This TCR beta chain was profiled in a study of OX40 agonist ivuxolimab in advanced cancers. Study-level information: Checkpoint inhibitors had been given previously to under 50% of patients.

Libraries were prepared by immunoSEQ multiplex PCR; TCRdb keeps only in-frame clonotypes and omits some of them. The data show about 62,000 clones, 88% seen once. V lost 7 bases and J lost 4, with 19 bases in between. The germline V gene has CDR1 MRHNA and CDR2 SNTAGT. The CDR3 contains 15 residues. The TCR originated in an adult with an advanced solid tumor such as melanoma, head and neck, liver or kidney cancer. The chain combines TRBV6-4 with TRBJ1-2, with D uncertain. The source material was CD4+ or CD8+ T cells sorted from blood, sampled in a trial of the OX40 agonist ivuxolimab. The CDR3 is CASTLLPFQSYGYTF. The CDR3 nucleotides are TGTGCCAGCACCCTCCTTCCCTTTCAATCCTATGGCTACACCTTC.